The TCR beta chain described here comes from a study of blood T cell repertoires in COVID-19. Across the study: Sources were T cells, B-cell-depleted T cells, or PBMCs; the material itself was cDNA or gDNA.

The CDR3 runs to 18 residues. Germline assignment: CDR1 SGHDT and CDR2 YYEEEE. V lost 0 bases, J lost 7 bases, and 20 bases lay in between. This clone has a single count. TCRdb keeps only in-frame clones here, not all; method: immunoSEQ multiplex PCR. Among about 300,000 clones listed, about 82% were seen once. This chain connects TRBV5-6 to TRBJ1-6; D is possibly TRBD1 (6 bases). The sample taken for sequencing was peripheral blood. This TCR was recovered from a woman in her forties or fifties with acute or convalescent COVID-19. The CDR3 DNA reads TGTGCCAGCAGCTTGGTGGGCTTCAGGGGCCCGCGAAATTCACCCCTCCACTTT. It encodes CASSLVGFRGPRNSPLHF.